This is a list of T cell receptor beta chains from one sample in a study of shared clonotypes between healthy human individuals. Method: immunoSEQ multiplex PCR; TCRdb's copy keeps in-frame clones and lacks some. Counted here are about 1,500,000 clones, roughly 97% occurring once; the ten biggest clones make up 1.2%. The sequenced sample was naive CD4+ T cells sorted from blood. The source of these receptors is a man aged 30 to 39 in good health. Both conserved end residues are part of each CDR3. Each record gives: D gene, J gene, clone size, V gene, CDR3 DNA, CDR3 protein. The D gene is left open where the match is weak. Not all rows give a size; the values are once, few, many and, for expanded clones, a class.

. TRBJ2-3 . TRBV20-1 TGCAGTGCTTCCACAGATACGCAGTATTTT CSASTDTQYF
. TRBJ1-2 once TRBV29-1 TGCAGCGTCGAACTGCCGGGACGTCTCTATGGCTACACCTTC CSVELPGRLYGYTF
. TRBJ2-1 . TRBV6-5 TGTGCCAGCAGTTACATGGGATGGGGATACAATGAGCAGTTCTTC CASSYMGWGYNEQFF
TRBD2 TRBJ2-2 . TRBV7-6 TGTGCCAGCAGCCCTACGGGACTAGCGGGAGGGCGGTACACCGGGGAGCTGTTTTTT CASSPTGLAGGRYTGELFF
TRBD1 TRBJ1-2 once TRBV27 TGTGCCAGCAGTTTAATAGGGGGCGCTAACTATGGCTACACCTTC CASSLIGGANYGYTF
. TRBJ1-2 . TRBV25-1 TGTGCCAGCAGTGAAGGGGGGTATGGCTACACCTTC CASSEGGYGYTF
. TRBJ2-5 . TRBV27 TGTGCCAGCAGGCTTTATCCTCAAGAGACCCAGTACTTC CASRLYPQETQYF
. TRBJ2-5 . TRBV18 TGTGCCAGCTCACCACCGGCCCTACAAGAGACCCAGTACTTC CASSPPALQETQYF
TRBD2 TRBJ2-7 . TRBV28 TGTGCCAGCAGTTTTCGGCGGGGAGCGGGAGCCTACGAGCAGTACTTC CASSFRRGAGAYEQYF
TRBD2 TRBJ2-1 . TRBV10-3 TGTGCCATCAGTGAGAACCTAGCGGGAGGTTTATACAATGAGCAGTTCTTC CAISENLAGGLYNEQFF
. TRBJ2-1 once TRBV4-1 TGCGCCAGCAGCCAAATAGGGACTTTTCCCCAAGCGAGCTCCTACAATGAGCAGTTCTTC CASSQIGTFPQASSYNEQFF
. TRBJ2-7 . TRBV9 TGTGCCAGCAGCGTAGCCCCTGAATACGAGCAGTACTTC CASSVAPEYEQYF
TRBD1 TRBJ2-7 . TRBV6-1 TGTGCCAGCAGAAGGGGGCCAGGCTACGAGCAGTACTTC CASRRGPGYEQYF
TRBD2 TRBJ2-3 once TRBV28 TGTGCTGGGCGGGAGGGCCCCACAGATACGCAGTATTTT CAGREGPTDTQYF
. TRBJ2-7 . TRBV9 TGTGCCAGCAGCCCCCCCACGACCGGGGAATCCTACGAGCAGTACTTC CASSPPTTGESYEQYF
. TRBJ2-1 . TRBV11-3 TGTGCCAGCAGCTTAGTTCCAGGGGCTACTGTCAATGAGCAGTTCTTC CASSLVPGATVNEQFF
. TRBJ2-1 . TRBV7-7 TGTGCTAGCAGCCCAGGCCCCTCTCAGGGTGAGCAGTTCTTC CASSPGPSQGEQFF
TRBD2 TRBJ2-2 once TRBV11-2 TGTGCCAGCAGCCTCATCATCCGGACTAGCGGTTCGAACACCGGGGAGCTGTTTTTT CASSLIIRTSGSNTGELFF
TRBD2 TRBJ2-1 once TRBV5-1 TGCGCCAGCAGCTTGGGTAGCGGGCCTTACAATGAGCAGTTCTTC CASSLGSGPYNEQFF
. TRBJ1-1 . TRBV10-2 TGCGCCAGCAGCGAGTGGGGCCCGGGAGGGGAGGGCTTATCTAACTCTGAAGCTTTCTTT CASSEWGPGGEGLSNSEAFF
. TRBJ1-1 . TRBV6-6 TGTGCCAGCCAGAGGGGAGGCACTGAAGCTTTCTTT CASQRGGTEAFF
. TRBJ2-7 . TRBV7-9 TGTGCCAGCAGCACAAACAGATACGAGCAGTACTTC CASSTNRYEQYF
TRBD1 TRBJ2-3 . TRBV5-6 TGTGCCAGCAGCCGAGGACAGGGGGGATCCACAGATACGCAGTATTTT CASSRGQGGSTDTQYF
TRBD1 TRBJ2-7 . TRBV5-4 TGTGCCAGCAGCACGGGACAGGGGGCGGGGGAGCAGTACTTC CASSTGQGAGEQYF
. TRBJ1-4 . TRBV5-1 TGCGCCAGCAGCTTGAGTCAGAATAATGAAAAACTGTTTTTT CASSLSQNNEKLFF
. TRBJ2-5 . TRBV5-1 TGCGCCAGCAGCCCGAGCGGACAAGAGACCCAGTACTTC CASSPSGQETQYF
TRBD2 TRBJ2-1 once TRBV13 TGTGCCAGCAGCTCGCCTGGACTAGCGGGAGGGCCCAGTGAGCAGTTCTTC CASSSPGLAGGPSEQFF
. TRBJ1-1 . TRBV28 TGTGCCAGCACTTCCCCCATGAACCAAGCTTTCTTT CASTSPMNQAFF
TRBD1 TRBJ1-1 . TRBV4-1 TGCGCCAGCAGCCAAGTGCTCCCAGGGGGGTATGAAGCTTTCTTT CASSQVLPGGYEAFF
. TRBJ1-2 . TRBV28 TGTGCCAGCAGGCAACCAGGGGGCTACACCTTC CASRQPGGYTF
. TRBJ1-2 . TRBV30 TGTGCCTGGAGTGGTACCGGGAATAACTATGGCTACACCTTC CAWSGTGNNYGYTF
. TRBJ1-1 . TRBV10-3 TGTGCCATCAGCGGTGGGAACACTGAAGCTTTCTTT CAISGGNTEAFF
TRBD2 TRBJ2-7 . TRBV6-1 TGTGCCAGCAGGCTTCTAGCGGTAAATCTATACGAGCAGTACTTC CASRLLAVNLYEQYF
. TRBJ2-5 . TRBV6-5 TGTGCCAGCAGTTACGGGGAAATGGTAAAGACCCAGTACTTC CASSYGEMVKTQYF
. TRBJ2-1 . TRBV20-1 TGCAGTGCTCATCGAACAGGGTCCCGGTTCTTC CSAHRTGSRFF
TRBD2 TRBJ2-7 . TRBV28 TGTGCCAGCAGACTAGCGGGGGAGTCCTACGAGCAGTACTTC CASRLAGESYEQYF
. TRBJ2-3 . TRBV6-6 TGTGCCAGCAAAGGCATGGTGGTCACAGATACGCAGTATTTT CASKGMVVTDTQYF
. TRBJ2-5 . TRBV2 TGTGCCAGCGGTATTTTTGGAGAGACCCAGTACTTC CASGIFGETQYF
TRBD2 TRBJ2-7 . TRBV5-4 TGTGCCAGCAGCCCGGGACTAGCGGGAGACGGGTCCTACGAGCAGTACTTC CASSPGLAGDGSYEQYF
. TRBJ2-5 . TRBV7-2 TGTGCCAGCAGCTTTCTAGCTGGTCTCGAGACCCAGTACTTC CASSFLAGLETQYF
TRBD1 TRBJ2-4 . TRBV5-1 TGCGCCAGCAGCTCGGTCGGGACAGGGGGGACTTCTGAGCACAAAAACATTCAGTACTTC CASSSVGTGGTSEHKNIQYF
. TRBJ2-7 . TRBV18 TGTGCCAGCTCAAAAACACAAAAAATCTACGAGCAGTACTTC CASSKTQKIYEQYF
. TRBJ1-1 . TRBV5-1 TGCGCCAGCAGCTTGGAGCGAGGCGACACTGAAGCTTTCTTT CASSLERGDTEAFF
. TRBJ1-5 . TRBV19 TGTGCCAGTGTAGGGGTCAGCAATCAGCCCCAGCATTTT CASVGVSNQPQHF
. TRBJ1-1 . TRBV29-1 TGCAGCGTTAGGAAGCGGTTAAACACTGAAGCTTTCTTT CSVRKRLNTEAFF
. TRBJ1-5 . TRBV6-5 TGTGCCAGCAGTTACTCGCCCCTGACGGGGGATCAGCCCCAGCATTTT CASSYSPLTGDQPQHF
TRBD1 TRBJ1-1 once TRBV5-4 TGTGCCAGCAGCATGGGGGACAGGGGGTGGGACACTGAAGCTTTCTTT CASSMGDRGWDTEAFF
. TRBJ1-1 few TRBV18 TGTGCCAGCTCACCCCAACAGGGGAACACTGAAGCTTTCTTT CASSPQQGNTEAFF
. TRBJ2-2 . TRBV7-3 TGTGCCAGCAGCTCGGGACGGGGCACCGGGGAGCTGTTTTTT CASSSGRGTGELFF
TRBD1 TRBJ2-2 . TRBV10-3 TGTGCCTCACAGGGGATAGTAGAACGGGACACCGGGGAGCTGTTTTTT CASQGIVERDTGELFF
. TRBJ1-1 . TRBV6-1 TGTGCCAGCAGTGCCAATGGACAGTCATACCTAATTGGGGAAGCTTTCTTT CASSANGQSYLIGEAFF
. TRBJ2-7 . TRBV15 TGTGCCACCAGCAGAGTTGTACAGGGCATACGGTCCTACGAGCAGTACTTC CATSRVVQGIRSYEQYF
. TRBJ2-2 . TRBV7-2 TGTGCCAGCAGCGTCAGGGAGTACGCCGGGGAGCTGTTTTTT CASSVREYAGELFF
. TRBJ2-1 . TRBV11-3 TGTGCCAGCAGCTTAGTGCTTTCGGGAGTAGATGAGCAGTTCTTC CASSLVLSGVDEQFF